This is a list of T cell receptor beta chains from one sample in a study of T cell changes during pregnancy in multiple sclerosis. Clones were read by immunoSEQ multiplex PCR, and TCRdb kept only the in-frame ones, dropping some. The data contain 58,000 or so clones, less than 95% of them singletons. The material sequenced was peripheral blood, taken in the first trimester of pregnancy. These TCRs come from a female donor in good health, enrolled as a control in a pregnancy study. Both conserved end residues are part of each CDR3. D genes are given only for firm matches.

v_gene	d_gene	j_gene	CDR3nt	CDR3aa
TRBV4-2	NA	TRBJ2-1	TGTGCCAGCAGCCAAGAAGACGGGAGTGGGTACAATGAGCAGTTCTTC	CASSQEDGSGYNEQFF
TRBV27	NA	TRBJ1-1	TGTGCCAGCAGTTTTTTAGGCCAGGATGAAGCTTTCTTT	CASSFLGQDEAFF
TRBV9	TRBD1	TRBJ1-4	TGTGCCAGCAGCACCGGGACAGCCGGCGGGAGGGAAAAACTGTTTTTT	CASSTGTAGGREKLFF
TRBV11-2	TRBD2	TRBJ2-2	TGTGCCAGCAGCTTAGGGGGCGGGGGGGCCCTCAACACCGGGGAGCTGTTTTTT	CASSLGGGGALNTGELFF
TRBV11-2	TRBD2	TRBJ2-3	TGTGCCAGCAGCTTAGTTGCGGGGGGAAAGGGAACGCAGTATTTT	CASSLVAGGKGTQYF
TRBV27	NA	TRBJ1-1	TGTGCCAGCAGCTATGGCGGATTAAACACTGAAGCTTTCTTT	CASSYGGLNTEAFF
TRBV11-3	TRBD2	TRBJ2-1	TGTGCCAGCAAGGGGGCGGGACTAGCGGCCAATGAGCAGTTCTTC	CASKGAGLAANEQFF
TRBV30	TRBD1	TRBJ2-7	TGTGCCTGGAAAACTCCGGGACAGTCCTACGAGCAGTACTTC	CAWKTPGQSYEQYF
TRBV11-2	TRBD2	TRBJ2-2	TGTGCCAGCAGCTACCGGCGGGAGAGCACCGGGGAGCTGTTTTTT	CASSYRRESTGELFF
TRBV19	NA	TRBJ1-4	TGTGCCAGTAGTATCCCCGAAACAGGGCTGCATGAAAAACTGTTTTTT	CASSIPETGLHEKLFF